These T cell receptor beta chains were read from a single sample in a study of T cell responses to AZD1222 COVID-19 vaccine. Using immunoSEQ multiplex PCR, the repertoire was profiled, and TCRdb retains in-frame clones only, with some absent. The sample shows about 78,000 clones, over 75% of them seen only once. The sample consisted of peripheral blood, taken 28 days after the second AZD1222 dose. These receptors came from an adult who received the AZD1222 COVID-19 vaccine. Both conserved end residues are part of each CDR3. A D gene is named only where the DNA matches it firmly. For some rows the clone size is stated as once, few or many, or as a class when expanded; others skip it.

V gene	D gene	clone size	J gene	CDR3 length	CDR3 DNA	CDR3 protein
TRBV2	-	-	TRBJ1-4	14	TGTGCCAGCAGTGGTGGTGGCCAGTCGGAAAAACTGTTTTTT	CASSGGGQSEKLFF
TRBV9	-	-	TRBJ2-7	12	TGTGCCAGCAGCCCCATGGGCTACGAGCAGTACTTC	CASSPMGYEQYF
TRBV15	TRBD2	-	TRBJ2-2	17	TGTGCCACCAGCAGAGATCCTAGCGGGGCACTCACCGGGGAGCTGTTTTTT	CATSRDPSGALTGELFF
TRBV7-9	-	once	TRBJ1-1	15	TGTGCCAGCAGCTTATCTGGCCAGCAGAACACTGAAGCTTTCTTT	CASSLSGQQNTEAFF
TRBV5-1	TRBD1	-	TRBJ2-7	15	TGCGCCAGCAGCTTGGTGGGGACAGGGGGTGTCGAGCAGTACTTC	CASSLVGTGGVEQYF
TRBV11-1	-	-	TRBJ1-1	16	TGTGCCAGCAGCACCGGACAAACGCAAAGTAACACTGAAGCTTTCTTT	CASSTGQTQSNTEAFF
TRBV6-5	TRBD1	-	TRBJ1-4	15	TGTGCCAGCGGCCTAACAGGGGGCGTCAATGAAAAACTGTTTTTT	CASGLTGGVNEKLFF
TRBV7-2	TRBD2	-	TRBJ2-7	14	TGTGCCAGCAGCTTACTAGCGGCACCCTACGAGCAGTACTTC	CASSLLAAPYEQYF
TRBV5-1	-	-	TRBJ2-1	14	TGCGCCAGCAGCTTGATGGAGGGAATGAGTGAGCAGTTCTTC	CASSLMEGMSEQFF
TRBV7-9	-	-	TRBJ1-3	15	TGTGCCAGCAGCTTGCGAGGAGACTCTGGAAACACCATATATTTT	CASSLRGDSGNTIYF
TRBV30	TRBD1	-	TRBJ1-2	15	TGTGCCTGGAGCGAGACAGGGGGCAGGGTCTATGGCTACACCTTC	CAWSETGGRVYGYTF
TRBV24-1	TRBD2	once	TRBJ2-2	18	TGTGCCACCAGGGGAGGGACTAGCGGAGTGGGACACACCGGGGAGCTGTTTTTT	CATRGGTSGVGHTGELFF
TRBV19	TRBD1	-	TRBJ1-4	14	TGTGCCAGTAGTATATCAGGGGGTAATGAAAAACTGTTTTTT	CASSISGGNEKLFF
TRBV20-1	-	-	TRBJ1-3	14	TGCAGTGCTAGTGATAGGGGAGGTGGAAACACCATATATTTT	CSASDRGGGNTIYF
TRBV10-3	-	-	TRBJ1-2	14	TGTGCCATCAGTGATAGCGGCAGGTCATATGGCTACACCTTC	CAISDSGRSYGYTF
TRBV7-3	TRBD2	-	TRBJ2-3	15	TGTGCCAGTGGAGCGGGAGGGCCCGGCACAGATACGCAGTATTTT	CASGAGGPGTDTQYF
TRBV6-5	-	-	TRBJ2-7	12	TGTGCCAGCAGTCCCGGGGGCCTCGAGCAGTACTTC	CASSPGGLEQYF
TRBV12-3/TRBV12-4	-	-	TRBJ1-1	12	TGTGCCAGCAGTTGGGGTAGCACTGAAGCTTTCTTT	CASSWGSTEAFF
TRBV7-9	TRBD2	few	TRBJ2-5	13	TGTGCCAGCAGCTTCTCTAGCGGCGAGACCCAGTACTTC	CASSFSSGETQYF
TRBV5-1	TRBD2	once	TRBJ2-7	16	TGCGCCAGCAGCTTACAGGGCGGGAGGCAGGGTAAGGAGCAGTACTTC	CASSLQGGRQGKEQYF
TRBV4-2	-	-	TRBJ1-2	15	TGTGCCAGCAGCCAAGGGGGGGCCATGAAATATGGCTACACCTTC	CASSQGGAMKYGYTF
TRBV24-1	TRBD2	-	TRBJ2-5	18	TGTGCCACCAGTGAACCCCCGGGACTAGCGGGGATACCCAAGACCCAGTACTTC	CATSEPPGLAGIPKTQYF
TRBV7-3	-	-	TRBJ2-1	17	TGTGCCAGCAGCCCCCGCGGTCCGGGCTCCCCTTACAATGAGCAGTTCTTC	CASSPRGPGSPYNEQFF
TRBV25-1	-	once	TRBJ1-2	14	TGTGCCAGCAGTACAGGGACTCTTAACTATGGCTACACCTTC	CASSTGTLNYGYTF
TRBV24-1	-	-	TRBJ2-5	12	TGTGCCACCAGTGAGACACCAGAGACCCAGTACTTC	CATSETPETQYF
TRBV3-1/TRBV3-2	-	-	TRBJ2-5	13	TGTGCCAGCAGCCTCACCCGGCAAGAGACCCAGTACTTC	CASSLTRQETQYF
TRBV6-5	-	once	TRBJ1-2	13	TGTGCCAGCAGTCGGACAGAGGACTATGGCTACACCTTC	CASSRTEDYGYTF
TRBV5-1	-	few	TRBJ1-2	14	TGCGCCAGCAGCTTGGAATCAGCCAACTATGGCTACACCTTC	CASSLESANYGYTF
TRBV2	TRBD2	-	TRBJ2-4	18	TGTGCCAGCAGTGTCCCGGGACTACTTGGATTTGGCAAAAACATTCAGTACTTC	CASSVPGLLGFGKNIQYF
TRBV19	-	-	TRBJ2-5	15	TGTGCCAGTAGTATAGAAGGCAGTCGGGAGGAGACCCAGTACTTC	CASSIEGSREETQYF
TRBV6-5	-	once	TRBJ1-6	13	TGTGCCAGCAGAAGGACGGGGAATTCACCCCTCCACTTT	CASRRTGNSPLHF
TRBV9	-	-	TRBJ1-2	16	TGTGCCAGCAGTCTAAGGGGGGCCGCTGCTAACTATGGCTACACCTTC	CASSLRGAAANYGYTF
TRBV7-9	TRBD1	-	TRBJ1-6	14	TGTGCCAGCAAAAGGGACAGGTTGCAATCACCCCTCCACTTT	CASKRDRLQSPLHF
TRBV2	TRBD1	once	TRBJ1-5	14	TGTGCCAGCAGGGGGACAGGGGGCAATCAGCCCCAGCATTTT	CASRGTGGNQPQHF
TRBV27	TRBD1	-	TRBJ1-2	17	TGTGCCAGCAGTTTATCTCCTGAGACAGGGGTAAACTATGGCTACACCTTC	CASSLSPETGVNYGYTF
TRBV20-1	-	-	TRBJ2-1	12	TGCAGTGCTAGTGGGCCATACAATGAGCAGTTCTTC	CSASGPYNEQFF
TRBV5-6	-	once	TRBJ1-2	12	TGTGCCAGCAAAGACAGTTCGAGGGGCTACACCTTC	CASKDSSRGYTF
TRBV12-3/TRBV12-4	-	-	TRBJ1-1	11	TGTGCCAGCAGGTTGAACACTGAAGCTTTCTTT	CASRLNTEAFF
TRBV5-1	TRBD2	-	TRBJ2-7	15	TGCGCCAGCAGCATGGGACTAGCGGGGCCCTACGAGCAGTACTTC	CASSMGLAGPYEQYF
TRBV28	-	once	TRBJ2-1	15	TGTGCCAGCGGCCCCCCGGCGGGGGCGAAGTATGAGCAGTTCTTC	CASGPPAGAKYEQFF
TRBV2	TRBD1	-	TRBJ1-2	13	TGTGCCAGCAGTCCTACAGGGGACCATGGCTACACCTTC	CASSPTGDHGYTF
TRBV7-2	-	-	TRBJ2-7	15	TGTGCCAGCAGCCAACAGGCCAGGGAAGACTACGAGCAGTACTTC	CASSQQAREDYEQYF
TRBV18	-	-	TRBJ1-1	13	TGTGCCAGCTCACATACACCTGACACTGAAGCTTTCTTT	CASSHTPDTEAFF